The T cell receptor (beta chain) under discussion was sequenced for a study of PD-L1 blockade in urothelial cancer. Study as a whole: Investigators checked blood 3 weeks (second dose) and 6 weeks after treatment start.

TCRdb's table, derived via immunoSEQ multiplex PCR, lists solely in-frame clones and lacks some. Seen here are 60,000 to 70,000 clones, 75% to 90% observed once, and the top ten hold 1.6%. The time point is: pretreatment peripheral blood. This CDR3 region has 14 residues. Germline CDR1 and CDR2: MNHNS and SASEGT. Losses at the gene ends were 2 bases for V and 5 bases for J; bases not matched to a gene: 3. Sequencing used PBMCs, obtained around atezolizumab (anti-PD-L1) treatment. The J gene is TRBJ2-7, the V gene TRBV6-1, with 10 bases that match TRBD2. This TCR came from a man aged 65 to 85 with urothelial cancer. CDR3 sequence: CASSELAGVNEQYF. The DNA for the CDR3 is TGTGCCAGCAGTGAACTAGCGGGAGTAAACGAGCAGTACTTC.